The clone carrying this TCR beta chain was seen only once. The V and J ends lost 3 bases and 0 bases respectively, with 8 bases between them. The CDR3 sequence is 13 residues long. The germline CDR1 and CDR2 sequences are DFQATT and SNEGSKA (reference sequence). Amplification targeted TCR beta CDR3 regions from RNA transcripts. A set of HTBI primers served as the primers for a first-round RT-PCR of the TCR CDR3. MiXCR, applied by TCRdb to the multiplex PCR reads, yields one record per CDR3 protein. Of 350,000 or so distinct CDR3 sequences in the sample, 15% to 20% were seen once. The record originates from a study of T cells in Graves' hyperthyroidism and ophthalmopathy. Study-level information: It was at initial diagnosis, before any treatment, that peripheral blood was collected.

Fresh peripheral blood, under 13 ml, yielded the PBMCs. The TCR sequence derives from a woman between 40 and 50 years old with Graves' ophthalmopathy. The sequenced material came from blood. The genes are TRBV20-1 and TRBJ1-1; no clear D gene. CDR3 amino acids: CSARNSMNTEAFF. The CDR3 DNA sequence: TGCAGTGCTAGGAACAGCATGAACACTGAAGCTTTCTTT.